The clone carrying this TCR beta chain was picked up one time. At the DNA level, this CDR3 is encoded by other sequences in the same sample as well. The data derive from a study of blood T cell repertoires in COVID-19. Study in general: The United States, Italy and Spain provided the acute and convalescent COVID-19 samples. Sample material is recorded as cDNA or gDNA derived from T cells, B-cell-depleted T cells, or PBMCs.

Original processing methods: Reference gene primer amplification gave estimated nucleated cell counts. Sequencing was performed with immunoSEQ multiplex PCR; in TCRdb, only in-frame clones are kept and a portion is missing. V and J calls and clone size are as listed in that table; D and trimming were resolved from the DNA. The data contain about 130,000 clones, around four fifths of them seen just once; the ten biggest clones take up over 10%. The clonotype originates from a human donor in a cohort sampled during active COVID-19. Sequenced material: peripheral blood.

DNA for the CDR3: TGCGCCAGCCGAACTAGCGGGGGGGCAGATACGCAGTATTTT. Translation: CASRTSGGADTQYF. The rearrangement uses TRBV5-1 and TRBJ2-3, with 13 bases that match TRBD2. The CDR3 sequence is 14 residues long. Germline V gives CDR1 SGHRS, CDR2 YFSETQ. With 7 bases clipped from V and 4 bases from J, the junction kept 3 bases outside the gene matches.